These 8 T cell receptor beta chains were sequenced from one sample in a study of T-cell reconstitution after alpha-beta-depleted transplantation in children. TCRbeta library preparation incorporated unique molecular identifiers. Using its own MiXCR run on the PCR reads, TCRdb lists one record per CDR3 protein. Altogether 200,000 to 300,000 distinct CDR3 sequences are present, around 12% being singletons, with the ten largest covering around 2.5%. The source was PBMCs from the stem cell graft donor, collected from the stem cell graft. These receptors came from a human donor who donated a stem cell graft to a child with acute lymphoblastic leukemia.

This clonotype occurred many times. One end of the junction is discordant with germline, which a read error may explain. Written as DNA, the CDR3 is TGCGCCAGCAGCACCGGGGCGCTAGAGATCCAGTACTTC. It is translated as CASSTGALEIQYF. This chain connects TRBV5-1 to TRBJ2-5; D possibly uses TRBD1 or TRBD2 (5 bases each). Germline CDR1 reads SGHRS; CDR2 reads YFSETQ. The CDR3 totals 13 residues.

This clonotype was seen repeatedly, ten times or more. CDR3 sequence: CASIRGDSNTGELFF. The CDR3 DNA sequence: TGCGCCAGCATACGGGGGGATTCGAACACCGGGGAGCTGTTTTTT. J is TRBJ2-2 and V is TRBV5-1; 7 bases match TRBD2. Germline V gene lookup returns CDR1 SGHRS and CDR2 YFSETQ. Germline trimming cut 6 bases from V and 0 bases from J; bases unmatched to any gene: 5. The CDR3 runs 15 residues.

Comments on this clonotype: This may arise from a read error, as a much more abundant clone is one base away. The chain couples TRBV19 to TRBJ1-1; D remains ambiguous. Germline loops: CDR1 LNHDA, CDR2 SQIVND (reference sequence). The CDR3 is made up of 14 amino acids. This CDR3 is CASSSGPTNTEPFF. The CDR3 nucleotides read TGTGCCAGTAGTTCCGGACCAACGAACACTGAACCTTTCTTT.

This clonotype came up many times. The rearrangement links TRBV7-9 to TRBJ2-7; possible D gene TRBD1, 5 bases. This CDR3 has 14 amino acids. Germline values: CDR1 SEHNR, CDR2 FQNEAQ (reference sequence). Trimming pared 5 bases from V and 7 bases from J, leaving 18 bases between. The CDR3 is CASSTQESSREQYF. CDR3 nucleotide sequence: TGTGCCAGCAGCACACAGGAATCGTCTAGGGAGCAGTACTTC.

This clonotype has ten or more counts. This rearrangement joins TRBV5-1 to TRBJ1-6; D is perhaps TRBD1 (6 bases). The V gene's germline CDR1 is SGHRS and CDR2 YFSETQ. There are 17 residues in the CDR3. V was shortened by 2 bases and J by 8 bases, with 20 bases between the two germline ends. CDR3 DNA sequence: TGCGCCAGCAGCTTACGGGCCCCTTCACAGGGAGATTCACCCCTCCACTTT. Its translation: CASSLRAPSQGDSPLHF.

This clonotype was detected many times. The chain is built from TRBV5-1 and TRBJ2-2, with 8 bases that match TRBD1. J was trimmed by 1 base and V by 3 bases; bases with no gene match: 8. Germline loops: CDR1 SGHRS, CDR2 YFSETQ. The CDR3 is 17 residues long. CDR3 residues: CASSYNRQGLNTGELFF. The CDR3 DNA reads TGCGCCAGCAGCTACAATCGACAGGGGTTGAACACCGGGGAGCTGTTTTTT.

This clonotype was counted at least ten times. The chain has TRBV20-1 and TRBJ2-1; no clear D gene. Looked up from germline, CDR1 is DFQATT and CDR2 is SNEGSKA (reference sequence). The CDR3 runs 12 residues. Between the trimmed V and J ends, which lost 6 bases and 2 bases, there was a span of 8 bases. The CDR3 here is CSAKDPYNEQFF. CDR3 coding DNA: TGCAGTGCCAAGGACCCCTACAATGAGCAGTTCTTC.

In its sample, this clonotype was seen many times. The J gene is TRBJ2-1, the V gene TRBV18; a weak D match, TRBD1 (6 bases). Germline CDR1 KGHSH, CDR2 LQKENI. The CDR3 spans 15 residues. The germline V and J ends were trimmed by 5 bases and 4 bases, with 15 bases remaining between them. CDR3 in DNA: TGTGCCAGCTCAAACAGGGCAATTACTTACAATGAGCAGTTCTTC. This translates into CASSNRAITYNEQFF.